A selection of T cell receptor beta chains follows, all from one sample in a study of identifying expanded T cells in peripheral blood. Using immunoSEQ multiplex PCR, the repertoire was profiled, and TCRdb retains in-frame clones only, with some absent. The table lists about 63,000 clones, around 81% of them singletons, with approximately 20% in the top ten. The specimen was blood. Receptor source: a person aged 18 to 75 in good health. CDR3s include the opening cysteine and the closing phenylalanine or tryptophan. The D gene is left open where the match is weak. Size is omitted from some rows. Given values are once, few, many or a class for expanded clones.

clone_size: .
d_call: .
j_call: TRBJ1-5
v_call: TRBV7-2
cdr3_nt: TGTGCCAGCAGCTTCCAGGGTGGTAATCAGCCCCAGCATTTT
cdr3_aa: CASSFQGGNQPQHF

clone_size: .
d_call: .
j_call: TRBJ1-5
v_call: TRBV4-1
cdr3_nt: TGCGCCAGCAGCCAAGTCGGACAGAGTGGTCTTCAGCCCCAGCATTTT
cdr3_aa: CASSQVGQSGLQPQHF

clone_size: .
d_call: TRBD2
j_call: TRBJ2-5
v_call: TRBV5-4
cdr3_nt: TGTGCCAGCAGCGGGCGGACTAGCGGGGAGACCCAGTACTTC
cdr3_aa: CASSGRTSGETQYF

clone_size: .
d_call: TRBD2
j_call: TRBJ2-1
v_call: TRBV6-4
cdr3_nt: TGTGCCAGCAGCCGGGACTATCGGGACAATGAGCAGTTCTTC
cdr3_aa: CASSRDYRDNEQFF

clone_size: .
d_call: .
j_call: TRBJ1-1
v_call: TRBV6-1
cdr3_nt: TGTGCCAGCAGTGGGACCGGCGGGACGGGCACTGAAGCTTTCTTT
cdr3_aa: CASSGTGGTGTEAFF

clone_size: .
d_call: .
j_call: TRBJ1-4
v_call: TRBV5-4
cdr3_nt: TGTGCCAGCAGCTTGGCGTCCAGGGAGAATGAAAAACTGTTTTTT
cdr3_aa: CASSLASRENEKLFF

clone_size: .
d_call: TRBD2
j_call: TRBJ2-1
v_call: TRBV19
cdr3_nt: TGTGCCAGTAGTCAACTAGCGTACAATGAGCAGTTCTTC
cdr3_aa: CASSQLAYNEQFF

clone_size: .
d_call: TRBD1
j_call: TRBJ1-5
v_call: TRBV19
cdr3_nt: TGTGCCAGTAGTGGGAGGGGACAGATCAATCAGCCCCAGCATTTT
cdr3_aa: CASSGRGQINQPQHF

clone_size: medium-sized
d_call: .
j_call: TRBJ1-2
v_call: TRBV27
cdr3_nt: TGTGCCAGCAGTTTAGGCTCTCAACCTCACTATGGCTACACCTTC
cdr3_aa: CASSLGSQPHYGYTF

clone_size: .
d_call: .
j_call: TRBJ1-6
v_call: TRBV6-5
cdr3_nt: TGTGCCAGCAGAAAAACAGGGCTGTCACCCCTCCACTTT
cdr3_aa: CASRKTGLSPLHF

clone_size: .
d_call: TRBD2
j_call: TRBJ2-1
v_call: TRBV11-2
cdr3_nt: TGTGCCAGCAGCTTGGGACTAGCGGGAGGGTGGGAGCAGTTCTTC
cdr3_aa: CASSLGLAGGWEQFF

clone_size: .
d_call: TRBD1
j_call: TRBJ2-2
v_call: TRBV6-1
cdr3_nt: TGTGCCAGCAGTGATTATCGTGGTGGAGGACAGGGGAGGGCCGGGGAGCTGTTTTTT
cdr3_aa: CASSDYRGGGQGRAGELFF

clone_size: once
d_call: TRBD1
j_call: TRBJ2-3
v_call: TRBV5-5
cdr3_nt: TGTGCCAGCAGCTCCGGGACAGGAAGTGATACGCAGTATTTT
cdr3_aa: CASSSGTGSDTQYF

clone_size: .
d_call: .
j_call: TRBJ2-4
v_call: TRBV4-2
cdr3_nt: TGTGCCAGCAGCCAAGACGGGGATCTCACGTGGGGACTAGCCAAAAACATTCAGTACTTC
cdr3_aa: CASSQDGDLTWGLAKNIQYF

clone_size: .
d_call: TRBD2
j_call: TRBJ2-1
v_call: TRBV29-1
cdr3_nt: TGCAGCGCCCCAATGCCTAGCGGGAGGCTCAATGAGCAGTTCTTC
cdr3_aa: CSAPMPSGRLNEQFF

clone_size: .
d_call: TRBD1
j_call: TRBJ1-2
v_call: TRBV19
cdr3_nt: TGTGCCAGTAGGCCCGGGGCGACAGGGGGTAACTATGGCTACACCTTC
cdr3_aa: CASRPGATGGNYGYTF

clone_size: .
d_call: TRBD1
j_call: TRBJ2-7
v_call: TRBV5-1
cdr3_nt: TGCGCCAGCAGCAACACAGGGGGATCCTACGAGCAGTACTTC
cdr3_aa: CASSNTGGSYEQYF

clone_size: .
d_call: .
j_call: TRBJ1-1
v_call: TRBV10-2
cdr3_nt: TGCGCCAGCAGCGTCAGGGAAGACACTGAAGCTTTCTTT
cdr3_aa: CASSVREDTEAFF

clone_size: .
d_call: .
j_call: TRBJ1-4
v_call: TRBV2
cdr3_nt: TGTGCCAGCAGTGAGGTCGGGGCAGGGGAAGAAAAACTGTTTTTT
cdr3_aa: CASSEVGAGEEKLFF

clone_size: .
d_call: .
j_call: TRBJ2-1
v_call: TRBV6-5
cdr3_nt: TGTGCCAGCATGGGAGGAGGGAGATACAATGAGCAGTTCTTC
cdr3_aa: CASMGGGRYNEQFF

clone_size: .
d_call: .
j_call: TRBJ2-3
v_call: TRBV6-1
cdr3_nt: TGTGCCAGCAGTGACAACAGCGAAGATACGCAGTATTTT
cdr3_aa: CASSDNSEDTQYF

clone_size: .
d_call: .
j_call: TRBJ2-7
v_call: TRBV7-8
cdr3_nt: TGTGCCAGCAGCTACAGGACAGACTACGAGCAGTACTTC
cdr3_aa: CASSYRTDYEQYF

clone_size: once
d_call: .
j_call: TRBJ2-2
v_call: TRBV4-2
cdr3_nt: TGTGCCAGCAGCCAAGCCCCCAGGACCGGGGAGCTGTTTTTT
cdr3_aa: CASSQAPRTGELFF

clone_size: .
d_call: TRBD2
j_call: TRBJ2-2
v_call: TRBV27
cdr3_nt: TGTGCCAGCAGTCCACTTCCCCCGACTAGCTCCCCCGGGGAGCTGTTTTTT
cdr3_aa: CASSPLPPTSSPGELFF